The TCR beta chain under discussion was sequenced for a study of technical replicates of blood from a handful of donors. The germline V and J ends were trimmed by 7 bases and 9 bases, with 16 bases remaining between them. Germline V CDR1 and CDR2: SGHAT, FQNNGV. The CDR3 has 13 amino acids. Data came from immunoSEQ multiplex PCR; TCRdb stores just in-frame clones and leaves some out. The repertoire holds under 85,000 clones, 75% to 95% seen once, with about 0.38% in the top ten. The sample comprised T cells isolated from PBMCs. This TCR derives from a human donor in good health. Some clones in this sample may be carry-over from other donors' samples. V usage is TRBV11-2 and J usage is TRBJ1-3; D unresolved. The CDR3, as DNA: TGTGCCAGCACCCTTTCAGGTGCGGGCACCATATATTTT. It specifies CASTLSGAGTIYF.